This TCR beta chain stems from a study of early T cells in non-severe SARS-CoV-2 infection. Notes on the study in general: Anti-spike CD8 responses were favored by VDJdb matching, which missed private and CD4 specificities.

This clonotype was recorded many times. No antigen is known for it. Between the trimmed V and J ends, which lost 4 bases and 7 bases, there was a span of 14 bases. Looked up from germline, CDR1 is SGHTA and CDR2 is FQGTGA. The CDR3 is 13 residues long. TCRdb called the 5' RACE reads again in MiXCR, with one record for every CDR3 protein. The sample has roughly 80,000 distinct CDR3 sequences, 15% to 18% seen once; the top ten hold 12%. The specimen was whole blood. The genes are TRBV7-3 and TRBJ2-7; a weak D match, TRBD1 (5 bases). The sequence came from an adult who was a healthcare worker with PCR-confirmed SARS-CoV-2 infection or an uninfected control (not recorded which). CDR3 DNA: TGTGCCAGCAGCTACACAGGCTTGGGGGAGCAGTACTTC. Encoded protein: CASSYTGLGEQYF.